This TCR beta chain appears in the sequencing data of a study of blood T cell repertoires in COVID-19. TCRdb's table, derived via immunoSEQ multiplex PCR, lists solely in-frame clones and lacks some. Of a few hundred thousand clones listed, 91% are singletons. Sequenced material: PBMCs or T cells enriched from blood (not recorded which). The sequence came from a woman aged 40 to 50 who had been exposed to COVID-19.

The CDR3 sequence is CASSPDSKGYTF. Here the CDR3 DNA reads TGTGCCAGCAGCCCGGACTCCAAGGGCTACACCTTC. The chain employs TRBV5-4 and TRBJ1-2; D gene ambiguous. V was cut by 4 bases and J by 8 bases, with 12 bases left in between. The CDR3 runs to 12 residues. CDR1 SGHNT and CDR2 YYREEE come from the germline V gene (reference sequence).